The 23 T cell receptor beta chains below come from one sample, sequenced in a study of CD8 T cells in ankylosing spondylitis. TCRdb called the 5' RACE reads again in MiXCR, with one record for every CDR3 protein. This table holds about 140,000 distinct CDR3 sequences, roughly 8.3% found once. Sequencing was carried out using synovial fluid, either unsorted or a sorted T cell fraction (not recorded which). The receptors derive from a male donor with ankylosing spondylitis.

This clonotype was counted between two and nine times. In nucleotides, the CDR3 is TGCAGTGCTAGAGATGGTGAAACGGCTGGGACAGATACGCAGTATTTT. Protein product: CSARDGETAGTDTQYF. This chain uses TRBV20-1 with TRBJ2-3, with D unresolved. This CDR3 spans 16 amino acids. Germline CDR1 reads DFQATT; CDR2 reads SNEGSKA (reference sequence). V lost 0 bases and J 3 bases, leaving 16 bases between the germline ends.

This clonotype came up many times. This rearrangement joins TRBV5-4 to TRBJ2-3; possibly TRBD2 for D (7 bases). Trimming removed 4 bases from V and 6 bases from J, with 15 bases in between. The germline V gene has CDR1 SGHNT and CDR2 YYREEE (reference sequence). This CDR3 is 14 amino acids long. Here the CDR3 DNA reads TGTGCCAGCAGCCCGGGGGGCGGAGGGGATACGCAGTATTTT. Its translation: CASSPGGGGDTQYF.

The table lists this clonotype with many counts. The chain combines TRBV6-2 or TRBV6-3 with TRBJ1-1, with D unresolved. V lost 4 bases and J 4 bases, leaving 10 bases between the germline ends. Germline CDR1 is MNHEY and CDR2 is SVGEGT. CDR3 length: 13 residues. CDR3 region: CASSLLWGTEAFF. CDR3 nucleotide sequence: TGTGCCAGCAGTTTACTGTGGGGCACTGAAGCTTTCTTT.

The rearrangement links TRBV2 to TRBJ1-1; D unclear. The CDR3 is 11 residues long. The germline gives CDR1 SNHLY, CDR2 FYNNEI. V lost 7 bases, J lost 0 bases, and 3 bases lay in between. The CDR3 DNA reads as TGTGCCAGCATGGTGAACACTGAAGCTTTCTTT. Protein product: CASMVNTEAFF.

The rearrangement uses TRBV3-1 and TRBJ2-7; tentatively, D is TRBD2 (6 bases). CDR1 is LGHDT and CDR2 is YNNKEL in the germline V gene (reference sequence). This CDR3 is 14 amino acids long. The V and J ends lost 4 bases and 4 bases respectively, with 14 bases between them. CDR3 region: CASSRTRGGYEQYF. The CDR3 coding sequence is TGTGCCAGCAGCCGCACCAGAGGAGGGTACGAGCAGTACTTC.

This clonotype was observed at least ten times. This chain joins TRBV5-1 and TRBJ1-1; D is ambiguous. The CDR3 is made up of 14 amino acids. The germline CDR1 and CDR2 sequences are SGHRS and YFSETQ. The germline V and J ends were trimmed by 0 bases and 7 bases, with 13 bases remaining between them. The CDR3 here is CASSLDLSTNEAFF. The DNA for the CDR3 is TGCGCCAGCAGCTTGGATCTGTCAACAAATGAAGCTTTCTTT.

This clonotype was counted many times. The rearrangement links TRBV28 to TRBJ1-3; no reliable D call. V was clipped by 5 bases and J by 0 bases, with 8 bases between them. The length of the CDR3 is 14 residues. The V gene's germline CDR1 is MDHEN and CDR2 SYDVKM. In nucleotides, the CDR3 is TGTGCCAGCAGTCGTCACCCCTCTGGAAACACCATATATTTT. Translating it yields CASSRHPSGNTIYF.

The chain couples TRBV5-1 to TRBJ1-1; the D gene is possibly TRBD1 (5 bases). V lost 6 bases to trimming and J lost 6 bases, with 21 bases between them. CDR1 and CDR2 (germline): SGHRS, YFSETQ. The CDR3 has 15 residues. Here the CDR3 reads CASTWGRQGLSEAFF. CDR3 in DNA: TGCGCCAGCACCTGGGGACGCCAAGGGTTGTCTGAAGCTTTCTTT.

This clonotype was detected a few times. V usage is TRBV12-3 or TRBV12-4 and J usage is TRBJ1-2; D is perhaps TRBD1 (5 bases). V gave up 4 bases and J gave up 4 bases, with 13 bases separating them. The CDR3 totals 14 residues. The CDR3 reads CASSWGRGSYGYTF. The CDR3 DNA reads TGTGCCAGCAGTTGGGGCCGGGGGAGCTATGGCTACACCTTC.

The chain links TRBV4-1 to TRBJ2-1, with 11 bases matching TRBD2. The CDR3 loop spans 15 amino acids. V shed 3 bases, J shed 10 bases, and the junction held 8 bases outside the gene matches. CDR1 and CDR2 (germline): MGHRA, YSYEKL. The CDR3 is CASSHFSGRGPEQFF. The DNA for the CDR3 is TGCGCCAGCAGCCACTTTAGCGGGAGGGGCCCCGAGCAGTTCTTC.

This clonotype was counted many times. The V call is TRBV27, the J call TRBJ2-7; perhaps D is TRBD1 or TRBD2 (6 bases each). Germline V gene sequence: CDR1 MNHEY, CDR2 SMNVEV (reference sequence). V was cut by 6 bases and J by 2 bases, with 23 bases left in between. The CDR3 extends over 17 amino acids. The CDR3 DNA follows: TGTGCCAGCAGCATGCGTCTGGGTGGCGGGACAACCTACGAGCAGTACTTC. Protein sequence: CASSMRLGGGTTYEQYF.

The chain joins TRBV15 to TRBJ1-2; tentatively, D is TRBD1 (5 bases). Germline values: CDR1 LNHNV, CDR2 YYDKDF (reference sequence). V dropped 0 bases and J dropped 8 bases, with 16 bases sitting between them. This CDR3 contains 15 residues. The CDR3, as DNA: TGTGCCACCAGCAGAGATAGCCCGGGACTTTCCGGCTACACCTTC. As protein: CATSRDSPGLSGYTF.

This clonotype was seen many times. The J gene is TRBJ2-1, the V gene TRBV7-9, with 10 bases identical to TRBD2. Germline V gives CDR1 SEHNR, CDR2 FQNEAQ (reference sequence). This CDR3 contains 16 residues. J lost 2 bases, V lost 2 bases, and 3 bases had no gene match. The CDR3 loop is CASSLSLAGAYNEQFF. DNA of the CDR3: TGTGCCAGCAGCTTAAGTCTAGCGGGGGCCTACAATGAGCAGTTCTTC.

This clonotype was seen at least ten times. The J gene is TRBJ2-7, the V gene TRBV3-1; no clear D. From germline, CDR1 is LGHDT and CDR2 YNNKEL (reference sequence). V lost 5 bases and J 5 bases, leaving 13 bases between the germline ends. The CDR3 length is 13 residues. CDR3 nucleotides: TGTGCCAGCAGCAACCTATGGGTCCACGAGCAGTACTTC. Amino acids: CASSNLWVHEQYF.

This clonotype was observed a handful of times. This chain connects TRBV20-1 to TRBJ2-7; a weak D match, TRBD2 (5 bases). The CDR3 spans 15 residues. V lost 2 bases and J 0 bases, leaving 14 bases between the germline ends. Germline V gene sequence: CDR1 DFQATT, CDR2 SNEGSKA (reference sequence). CDR3 DNA: TGCAGTGCTAGATCTAGCCTCACTAGCTCCTACGAGCAGTACTTC. This gives the protein CSARSSLTSSYEQYF.

The gene calls are TRBV6-1 and TRBJ1-5; D is perhaps TRBD1 (5 bases). The CDR3 has 16 amino acids. The V gene's germline CDR1 is MNHNS and CDR2 SASEGT. V was trimmed by 6 bases and J by 2 bases, leaving 17 bases between them. The CDR3: CASRPRGGFGNQPQHF. CDR3 nucleotides: TGTGCCAGCAGGCCCCGGGGGGGTTTCGGCAATCAGCCCCAGCATTTT.

This clonotype was recorded at least ten times. The chain carries TRBV20-1 and TRBJ1-2; tentatively, D is TRBD1 (5 bases). This CDR3 contains 12 residues. V lost 1 base and J lost 4, with 7 bases in between. CDR1 and CDR2 from the germline V gene are DFQATT and SNEGSKA (reference sequence). The CDR3 sequence is CSARVGTYGYTF. CDR3 sequence (DNA): TGCAGTGCTAGAGTCGGGACCTATGGCTACACCTTC.

This clonotype showed up many times. This chain uses TRBV5-5 with TRBJ1-5, with no clear D. Germline-derived CDR1 and CDR2 are SGHKS and YYEKEE (reference sequence). The CDR3 is 13 residues long. Trimming left V 2 bases short and J 4 bases short, with 7 bases between. CDR3 loop: CASSFGENQPQHF. The CDR3 DNA reads TGTGCCAGCAGCTTTGGAGAAAATCAGCCCCAGCATTTT. Combining the CDR3 with reference TRBV5-5 and TRBJ1-5 gives the whole variable domain DAGVTQSPTHLIKTRGQQVTLRCSPISGHKSVSWYQQVLGQGPQFIFQYYEKEERGRGNFPDRFSARQFPNYSSELNVNALLLGDSALYLCASSFGENQPQHFGDGTRLSIL.

This clonotype has more than one count but fewer than ten. The rearrangement joins TRBV20-1 to TRBJ2-3, with 11 nucleotides matching TRBD2. The V and J ends lost 4 bases and 3 bases, in that order; junction bases with no gene match: 3. Per the germline V gene, CDR1 is DFQATT and CDR2 is SNEGSKA (reference sequence). The CDR3 has 14 residues. CDR3 sequence reads: CSAKTSGSTDTQYF. The CDR3 DNA follows: TGCAGTGCTAAAACTAGCGGGAGTACAGATACGCAGTATTTT.

At least ten counts were recorded for this clonotype. The V call is TRBV5-4, the J call TRBJ2-3; D ambiguous. CDR1 is SGHNT, CDR2 YYREEE, per germline (reference sequence). V lost 1 base and J 4 bases, leaving 13 bases between the germline ends. This CDR3 has 15 residues. CDR3 sequence reads: CASSLTAADPDTQYF. CDR3 sequence (DNA): TGTGCCAGCAGCTTGACCGCGGCAGACCCAGATACGCAGTATTTT.

This clonotype was detected many times. The rearrangement uses TRBV10-3 and TRBJ2-7, with 7 bases aligning to TRBD2. This CDR3 has 17 amino acids. Germline assignment: CDR1 ENHRY and CDR2 SYGVKD. Trimming removed 3 bases from V and 0 bases from J; junction bases left unmatched: 11. DNA of the CDR3: TGTGCCATCAGTGACCCGCCTAAGCGGGACTTCTCCTACGAGCAGTACTTC. This gives the protein CAISDPPKRDFSYEQYF.

The J gene is TRBJ2-3, the V gene TRBV20-1; D gene uncertain. CDR1 and CDR2 (germline): DFQATT, SNEGSKA (reference sequence). The V and J ends lost 6 bases and 7 bases respectively, with 20 bases between them. This CDR3 comprises 14 residues. CDR3 sequence: CSAAGSILLNTQYF. The CDR3 DNA is TGCAGTGCCGCCGGCTCGATCCTTCTAAATACGCAGTATTTT.

The rearrangement links TRBV7-2 to TRBJ2-5; D not resolved. The germline V and J ends were trimmed by 6 bases and 5 bases, with 16 bases remaining between them. Germline values: CDR1 SGHTA, CDR2 FQGNSA. The CDR3 consists of 14 residues. DNA for the CDR3: TGTGCCAGCAGAAAGACGTCTCTAGGGGAGACCCAGTACTTC. It codes for CASRKTSLGETQYF.